This T cell receptor (beta chain) was recovered during a study of identical twins (dated by TCRdb to the mid-2010s). Regarding the research as a whole: To test whether fetal clonotypes persist, the study used deep sequencing on TCR alpha and beta repertoires from monozygotic twins, unrelated adults of various ages, and cord blood. To rule out contamination, the twin experiments were replicated at different times with different library preparation protocols.

Every donor was a healthy Caucasian. Three pairs of female monozygotic twins, all aged roughly 18 to 29 years, were included in the twin cohort. Peripheral blood mononuclear cells were used as the source from which RNA for TCR libraries was isolated. As regards this clonotype: What this receptor recognizes is not known. The input lacks base qualities; no much larger clone sits a single base away.

Library method: 5' RACE. For sequencing, an Illumina HiSeq 2000 was employed. A universal primer binding site was added through template switching, and the final cDNA carried a unique molecular identifier so that TCR cDNA molecules could be counted accurately. Specific primers in the conserved constant-segment region were used to synthesize first-strand cDNA for TCR alpha and beta chains. To control for contamination, each cDNA library was double barcoded with a SMART-Mk sample barcode plus Illumina barcodes. TruSeq adapter sequences, together with Illumina sample barcodes, were added in two successive PCR steps. The Illumina HiSeq platform was used with custom primers to sequence TCR alpha and beta cDNA libraries. The source study handled its data this way. MiGEC processed the raw reads to extract unique molecular identifiers, while MiXCR was used to determine the CDR3 positions. For each individual, recombination models were inferred using an EM algorithm with the repgenHMM and IGoR tools. Shared clonotype analysis was performed with the tcR package in R, normalizing sharing by the product of cloneset sizes. Out-of-frame nonproductive sequences were analyzed to study raw recombination free of thymic and clonal selection effects. Using fastp at Q25 and MiXCR, TCRdb reprocessed the public reads and kept productive beta chains. Each entry merges the rows of one CDR3 protein and shows their most common DNA and genes. What appears here as the V and J calls and clone size reflects TCRdb's work, not the paper's. This sample comprises some 590,000 distinct CDR3 sequences, approximately 10% of them detected only once. Around 3.1% of the sample comes from the top ten.

The investigation overall reported the following: Fewer insertions were carried by abundant cord blood beta clonotypes, a similar but weaker trend appeared in young adult naive repertoires, and no such trend appeared in memory repertoires. Out-of-frame TCR alpha sharing in monozygotic twins was systematically underestimated by recombination models, whereas sharing between unrelated individuals was in agreement with the recombination models. A weaker excess of twin sharing was found in beta out-of-frame sequences because the signal-to-noise ratio was lowered by fewer shared sequences. Zero-insertion analyses could be partly confounded by invariant T cells such as MAIT and iNKT, though diverse VJ usage argued against such confounding for most clonotypes. Because the same donors could not be followed over many years, the conclusions depended on cross-sectional statistical analysis. Compared with coincidental sharing between unrelated individuals, out-of-frame TCR alpha sequences shared between twins showed an excess of sequences with low generation probability.

The same sample was also studied in work on yellow fever vaccine responses in identical twins. The second paper further reports: According to the authors, the vaccine-induced T cell response in identical twins seemed to be partly convergent and partly specific to each individual. In the study, vaccine-responding T cell clones were precisely tracked in identical twins.

The sequenced material came from PBMCs. The sequence came from a woman aged 18-30 years in good health.

CDR3 region: CASSPYGTGVTEAFF. The DNA reads TGTGCCAGCTCACCTTACGGGACAGGGGTGACTGAAGCTTTCTTT. In this chain, TRBV18 is recombined with TRBJ1-1; 10 central nucleotides agree with TRBD1. From cysteine to phenylalanine, the CDR3 is 15 amino acids long. The read is trimmed to its CDR3 DNA, 45 bases read in frame from base 1. The germline V gene specifies KGHSH as CDR1 and LQKENI as CDR2. After removal of 3 bases from V and 5 bases from J, the junction retains 6 bases not matched to a gene.